The entry below gives a single T cell receptor (beta chain) sequence along with its context. This record belongs to a study of blood T cell repertoires in COVID-19. Study in general: Some COVID-19 samples were acute and others convalescent; all came from the United States, Italy and Spain. PBMCs, B-cell-depleted T cells, or T cells were the source of the cDNA or gDNA that made up the material.

Trimming removed 1 base at V and 2 bases at J, with 15 bases between. The germline CDR1 and CDR2 sequences are SGHDN and FVKESK. The CDR3 covers 16 residues. Original methodology: Nucleated cell number was recorded as an estimate derived from reference gene primer amplification. Some clones are missing from TCRdb's copy, which holds only in-frame ones; the method was immunoSEQ multiplex PCR. V, J and clone size were drawn from that table, and D and trimming were deduced from the DNA. The sample yields about 120,000 clones, 85% to 90% seen once. V gene TRBV14 combines with J gene TRBJ2-7; D may be TRBD2 (6 bases). The specimen was peripheral blood. The receptor comes from a man older than 75 with active or convalescent COVID-19. Here the CDR3 reads CASSQVRGTGTYEQYF. Here the CDR3 DNA reads TGTGCCAGCAGCCAAGTACGCGGGACGGGAACCTACGAGCAGTACTTC.